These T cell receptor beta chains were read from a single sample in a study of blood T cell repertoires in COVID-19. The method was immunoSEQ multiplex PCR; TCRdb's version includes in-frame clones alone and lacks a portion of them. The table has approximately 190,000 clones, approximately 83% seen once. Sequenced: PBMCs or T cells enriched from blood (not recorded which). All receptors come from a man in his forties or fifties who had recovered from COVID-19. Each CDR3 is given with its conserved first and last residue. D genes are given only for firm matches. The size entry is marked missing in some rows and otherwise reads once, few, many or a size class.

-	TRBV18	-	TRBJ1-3	TGTGCCAGCTCACCAAACAGTAAGACTGGAAACACCATATATTTT	CASSPNSKTGNTIYF
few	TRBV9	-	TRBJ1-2	TGTGCCAGCACCCTCACCGGCGGGGGGGCCGACTATGGCTACACCTTC	CASTLTGGGADYGYTF
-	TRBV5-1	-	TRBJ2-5	TGCGCCAGCAGCCGCTGGACAGCCCAACAAGAGACCCAGTACTTC	CASSRWTAQQETQYF
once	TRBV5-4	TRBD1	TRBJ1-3	TGTGCCAGCAGCCGGGGGACAGGAGTAACTGGAAACACCATATATTTT	CASSRGTGVTGNTIYF
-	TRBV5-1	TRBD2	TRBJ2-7	TGCGCCAGCAGCTTGCGCGGGGGGCAAGTCTACGAGCAGTACTTC	CASSLRGGQVYEQYF
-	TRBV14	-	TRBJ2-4	TGTGCCAGCAGCCAAGATTCGTCCCGAAGGGGAAAAAACATTCAGTACTTC	CASSQDSSRRGKNIQYF
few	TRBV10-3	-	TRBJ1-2	TGTGCCATCGGTCAGGGGAACGGCTACACCTTC	CAIGQGNGYTF
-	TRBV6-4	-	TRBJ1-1	TGTGCCAGCAGGATCTGGAGGGGGGGTCAACCAATTATGATGAACACTGAAGCTTTCTTT	CASRIWRGGQPIMMNTEAFF
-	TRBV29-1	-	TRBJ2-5	TGCAGCGTTGCGTCGAGCGCGGAGACCCAGTACTTC	CSVASSAETQYF
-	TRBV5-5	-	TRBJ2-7	TGTGCCAGCAGCTTGGGGGCTAACTCCCCCTACGAGCAGTACTTC	CASSLGANSPYEQYF
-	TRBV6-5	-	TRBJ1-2	TGTGCCAGCTTCTCAACAGGGTTTAGCGGCTACACCTTC	CASFSTGFSGYTF
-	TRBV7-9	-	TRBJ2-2	TGTGCCAGCAATTTCGCAGGTGTCGACACCGGGGAGCTGTTTTTT	CASNFAGVDTGELFF
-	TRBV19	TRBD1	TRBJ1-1	TGTGCCAGTAGCCAGTGGACAGGGACGGCCTCTTTTCCTCCATCTTTCTTT	CASSQWTGTASFPPSFF
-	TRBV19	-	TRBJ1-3	TGTGCCAGTAGTATTGAAGGGAGTTCTGGAAACACCATATATTTT	CASSIEGSSGNTIYF
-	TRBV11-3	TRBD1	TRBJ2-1	TGTGCCAGCAGCCCCGGGACAGGGGGAAAAGGGTACAATGAGCAGTTCTTC	CASSPGTGGKGYNEQFF
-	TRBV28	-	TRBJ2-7	TGTGCCAGCAGTTCCAAGGGGTGGGTCGGCGGCCCCGTCTCTCCGTACGAGCAGTACTTC	CASSSKGWVGGPVSPYEQYF
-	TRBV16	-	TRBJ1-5	TGTGCCAGCAGCCAATCGCGGTGGTGGGGGGGACCTAATCAGCCCCAGCATTTT	CASSQSRWWGGPNQPQHF
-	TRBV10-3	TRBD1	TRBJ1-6	TGTGCCATCAGAGGGGACAGCACGAATTCACCCCTCCACTTT	CAIRGDSTNSPLHF
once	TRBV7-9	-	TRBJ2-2	TGTGCCAGCAGCTTACGGGGGTCGAACACCGGGGAGCTGTTTTTT	CASSLRGSNTGELFF
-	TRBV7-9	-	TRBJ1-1	TGTGCCAGCAGCACAGCTACAGGTGAAGCTTTCTTT	CASSTATGEAFF
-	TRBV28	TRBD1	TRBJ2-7	TGTGCCAGCGGGGGGACAGGGCAAAACTACGAGCAGTACTTC	CASGGTGQNYEQYF
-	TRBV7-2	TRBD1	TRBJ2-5	TGTGCCAGCAGCGCTTCCGGGACAGGAATTATAGGGGCCCAGTACTTC	CASSASGTGIIGAQYF
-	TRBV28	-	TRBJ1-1	TGTGCCAGCACCAACGGAGGGGACACTGAAGCTTTCTTT	CASTNGGDTEAFF